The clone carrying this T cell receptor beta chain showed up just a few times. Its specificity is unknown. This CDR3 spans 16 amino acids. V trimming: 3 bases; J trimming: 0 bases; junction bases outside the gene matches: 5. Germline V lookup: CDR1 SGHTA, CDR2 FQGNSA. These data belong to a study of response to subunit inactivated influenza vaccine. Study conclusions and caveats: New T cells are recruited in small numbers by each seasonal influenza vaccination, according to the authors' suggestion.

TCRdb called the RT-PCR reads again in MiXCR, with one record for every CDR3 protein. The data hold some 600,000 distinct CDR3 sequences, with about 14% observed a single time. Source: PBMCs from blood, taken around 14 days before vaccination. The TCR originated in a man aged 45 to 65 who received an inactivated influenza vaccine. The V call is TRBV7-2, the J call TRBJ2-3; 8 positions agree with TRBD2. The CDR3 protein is CASSFSSGGSTDTQYF. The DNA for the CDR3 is TGTGCCAGCAGCTTCTCGAGCGGGGGTAGCACAGATACGCAGTATTTT.